Listed below are T cell receptor beta chains from one sample, sequenced in a study of cytomegalovirus exposure and HLA in healthy donors. Measured with immunoSEQ multiplex PCR; TCRdb has only the in-frame clones, and not every one. The sample includes 150,000 to 200,000 clones, roughly 91% of them seen just once. Material: PBMCs. The receptors here all came from a woman between 18 and 29 years old in good health and CMV-seropositive. Both conserved end residues are part of each CDR3. The D gene is left open where the match is weak. The listing skips clone size in some rows; elsewhere it reads once, few, many or a size class.

d_gene	v_gene	abundance	j_gene	CDR3nt	CDR3aa
.	TRBV6-5	once	TRBJ1-5	TGTGCCAGCAGTCTTAGCCTACTCAATCAGCCCCAGCATTTT	CASSLSLLNQPQHF
.	TRBV9	.	TRBJ2-1	TGTGCCAGCAGCGTAACGACAGTTTATGACTACAATGAGCAGTTCTTC	CASSVTTVYDYNEQFF
.	TRBV5-1	.	TRBJ2-1	TGCGCCAGCACCCGACTAGTCACGGGCAATGAGCAGTTCTTC	CASTRLVTGNEQFF
.	TRBV7-2	.	TRBJ1-5	TGTGCCAGCAGCTTAGCGGGGGGTTATCAGCCCCAGCATTTT	CASSLAGGYQPQHF
TRBD2	TRBV5-1	.	TRBJ2-1	TGCGCCAGCAGCTTCATGGCGGGAGCAAGGATTGAGCAGTTCTTC	CASSFMAGARIEQFF
.	TRBV6-5	.	TRBJ1-3	TGTGCCAGCAGTTACGCGGGAGTCGGAAACACCATATATTTT	CASSYAGVGNTIYF
.	TRBV9	.	TRBJ2-1	TGTGCCAGCAGCGTAGGAGGGTCCCAATACAATGAGCAGTTCTTC	CASSVGGSQYNEQFF
.	TRBV29-1	few	TRBJ1-5	TGCAGCGTGCTTCCGGGATACAATCAGCCCCAGCATTTT	CSVLPGYNQPQHF
.	TRBV5-1	.	TRBJ1-1	TGCGCCAGCAGCTTGTCGGGGGGAACTGAAGCTTTCTTT	CASSLSGGTEAFF
.	TRBV10-3	.	TRBJ1-4	TGTGCCATCAGCCGGGTCAGAAATGAAAAACTGTTTTTT	CAISRVRNEKLFF
.	TRBV11-3	once	TRBJ2-2	TGTGCCAGCAGCTTAGGGGCAGGGCCTAACACCGGGGAGCTGTTTTTT	CASSLGAGPNTGELFF
.	TRBV25-1	.	TRBJ1-1	TGTGCCAGCAGTGAATGGGGGGGATTTAGCACTGAAGCTTTCTTT	CASSEWGGFSTEAFF
.	TRBV4-3	.	TRBJ1-2	TGCGCCAGCAGCCAATACAGGCAGGGGAACTATGGCTACACCTTC	CASSQYRQGNYGYTF
.	TRBV28	.	TRBJ2-5	TGTGCCAGCAGTTTGGTTCAGGAGACCCAGTACTTC	CASSLVQETQYF
.	TRBV29-1	.	TRBJ2-4	TGCAGCGTTGAAGATCAGGTTGGCATTCAGTACTTC	CSVEDQVGIQYF
TRBD1	TRBV19	.	TRBJ2-1	TGTGCCAGTAGTAGCGACAGGGTAACCAATGAGCAGTTCTTC	CASSSDRVTNEQFF
TRBD2	TRBV7-6	.	TRBJ2-3	TGTGCCAGCAGCTTTGGACTAGCGGGGGTAGATACGCAGTATTTT	CASSFGLAGVDTQYF
TRBD2	TRBV29-1	.	TRBJ2-2	TGCAGCGTACTAGCGGGGCCTAACACCGGGGAGCTGTTTTTT	CSVLAGPNTGELFF
TRBD2	TRBV28	.	TRBJ2-5	TGTGCCAGCAGTGCGGGAGGGCAAGAGACCCAGTACTTC	CASSAGGQETQYF
.	TRBV19	once	TRBJ1-2	TGTGCCAGTAGTTTCTGGGGGAGGGCTAACTATGGCTACACCTTC	CASSFWGRANYGYTF
.	TRBV5-4	.	TRBJ1-5	TGTGCCAGCAGCATCATGGGACTTAGCAATCAGCCCCAGCATTTT	CASSIMGLSNQPQHF
.	TRBV19	.	TRBJ2-7	TGTGCCAGTAGTATCTTCGGGAGCTACGAGCAGTACTTC	CASSIFGSYEQYF
.	TRBV2	.	TRBJ1-1	TGTGCCAGCACGACGACAGCGACTAACACTGAAGCTTTCTTT	CASTTTATNTEAFF
.	TRBV7-3	.	TRBJ2-1	TGTGCCAGCAGCTTAACGGGAGGACACAATGAGCAGTTCTTC	CASSLTGGHNEQFF
.	TRBV28	.	TRBJ2-5	TGTGCCAGCAGTTCAGGGCAAGAGACCCAGTACTTC	CASSSGQETQYF
TRBD2	TRBV7-3	.	TRBJ2-3	TGTGCCAGCAGCTTAACGACTAGCGGGAGGTGGTGGGCCACAGATACGCAGTATTTT	CASSLTTSGRWWATDTQYF
.	TRBV28	.	TRBJ1-5	TGTGCCAGCATTCCGAGGGGGAATCAGCCCCAGCATTTT	CASIPRGNQPQHF
.	TRBV29-1	.	TRBJ2-1	TGCAGCGTGACGCCCCTCGAGGTCCACAATGAGCAGTTCTTC	CSVTPLEVHNEQFF
.	TRBV9	once	TRBJ2-7	TGTGCCAGCAGCGTAGATCCCAGGGCGGACGAGCAGTACTTC	CASSVDPRADEQYF